Described below is a single T cell receptor (beta chain) sequence and its context. The data were obtained in a study of blood T cell repertoires in COVID-19. For the study at large: T cells, B-cell-depleted T cells, or PBMCs provided the cDNA or gDNA that served as material.

Data came from immunoSEQ multiplex PCR; TCRdb stores just in-frame clones and leaves some out. Among about 250,000 clones listed, over 75% were seen once. V was shortened by 9 bases and J by 5 bases, with 11 bases between the two germline ends. The CDR3 loop spans 12 amino acids. The germline CDR1 and CDR2 sequences are LNHDA and SQIVND (reference sequence). The sample taken for sequencing was PBMCs or T cells enriched from blood (not recorded which). This clonotype originated in a man younger than 35 who had recovered from COVID-19. This rearrangement joins TRBV19 to TRBJ1-5, with a tentative D call TRBD1 (5 bases). The chain's CDR3 is CASTQGYQPQHF. DNA for the CDR3: TGTGCCAGCACTCAGGGTTATCAGCCCCAGCATTTT.